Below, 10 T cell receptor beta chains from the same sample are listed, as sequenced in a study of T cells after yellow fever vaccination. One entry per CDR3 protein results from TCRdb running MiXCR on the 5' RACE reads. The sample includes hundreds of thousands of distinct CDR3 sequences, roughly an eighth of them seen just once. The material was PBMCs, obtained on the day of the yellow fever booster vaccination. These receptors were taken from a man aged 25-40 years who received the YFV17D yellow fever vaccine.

CDR3 bases: TGCAGCGTTGAGGCGGGGCCGGGGTCCTACAATGAGCAGTTCTTC. Protein product: CSVEAGPGSYNEQFF. The chain couples TRBV29-1 to TRBJ2-1; tentative D call: TRBD2 (6 bases). V was pared by 3 bases and J by 1 base, with 13 bases between. The length of the CDR3 is 15 residues. Germline assignment: CDR1 SQVTM and CDR2 ANQGSEA.

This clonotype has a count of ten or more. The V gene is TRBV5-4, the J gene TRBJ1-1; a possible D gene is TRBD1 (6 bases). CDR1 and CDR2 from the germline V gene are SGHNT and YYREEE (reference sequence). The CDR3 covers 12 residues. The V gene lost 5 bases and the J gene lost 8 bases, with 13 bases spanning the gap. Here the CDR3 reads CASRHQGSEAFF. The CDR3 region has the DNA TGTGCCAGCAGGCACCAGGGGTCGGAAGCTTTCTTT.

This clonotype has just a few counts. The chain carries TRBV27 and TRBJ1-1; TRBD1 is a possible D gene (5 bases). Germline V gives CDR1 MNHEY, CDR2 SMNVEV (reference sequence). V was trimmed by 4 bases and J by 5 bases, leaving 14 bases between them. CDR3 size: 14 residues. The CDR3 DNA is TGTGCCAGCAGTTACGAGGGAGGGGAGACTGAAGCTTTCTTT. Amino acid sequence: CASSYEGGETEAFF.

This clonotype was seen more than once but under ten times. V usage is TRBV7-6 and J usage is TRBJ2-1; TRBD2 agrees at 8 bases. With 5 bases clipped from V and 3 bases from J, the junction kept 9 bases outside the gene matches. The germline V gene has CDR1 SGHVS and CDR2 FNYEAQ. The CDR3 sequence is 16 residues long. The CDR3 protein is CASSLMQREHYNEQFF. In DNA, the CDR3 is TGTGCCAGCAGCCTCATGCAGCGGGAGCACTACAATGAGCAGTTCTTC.

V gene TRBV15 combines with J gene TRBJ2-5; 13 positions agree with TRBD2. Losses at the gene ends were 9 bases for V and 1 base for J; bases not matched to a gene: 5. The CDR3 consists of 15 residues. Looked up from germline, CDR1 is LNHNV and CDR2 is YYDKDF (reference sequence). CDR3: CATRTSGGLQETQYF. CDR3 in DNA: TGTGCCACGCGGACTAGCGGGGGACTCCAAGAGACCCAGTACTTC. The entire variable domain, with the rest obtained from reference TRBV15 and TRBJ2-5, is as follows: DAMVIQNPRYQVTQFGKPVTLSCSQTLNHNVMYWYQQKSSQAPKLLFHYYDKDFNNEADTPDNFQSRRPNTSFCFLDIRSPGLGDTAMYLCATRTSGGLQETQYFGPGTRLLVL.

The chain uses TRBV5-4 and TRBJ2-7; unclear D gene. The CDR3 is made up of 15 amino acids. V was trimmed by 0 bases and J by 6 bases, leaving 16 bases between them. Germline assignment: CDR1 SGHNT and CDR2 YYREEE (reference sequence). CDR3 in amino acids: CASSLGTENTGEQYF. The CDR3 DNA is TGTGCCAGCAGCTTGGGGACGGAGAACACCGGCGAGCAGTACTTC. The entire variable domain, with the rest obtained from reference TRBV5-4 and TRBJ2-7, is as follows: ETGVTQSPTHLIKTRGQQVTLRCSSQSGHNTVSWYQQALGQGPQFIFQYYREEENGRGNFPPRFSGLQFPNYSSELNVNALELDDSALYLCASSLGTENTGEQYFGPGTRLTVT.

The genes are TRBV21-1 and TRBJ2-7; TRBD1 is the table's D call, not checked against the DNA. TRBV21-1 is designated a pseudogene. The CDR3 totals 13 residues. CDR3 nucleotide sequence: TGTGCCAGCCCGACAGGGACGAACTACGAGCAGTACTTC. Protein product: CASPTGTNYEQYF.

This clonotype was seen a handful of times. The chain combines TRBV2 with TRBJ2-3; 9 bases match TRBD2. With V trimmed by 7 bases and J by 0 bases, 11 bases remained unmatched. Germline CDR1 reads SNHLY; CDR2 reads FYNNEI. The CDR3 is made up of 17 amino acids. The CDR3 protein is CASILRETSGSTDTQYF. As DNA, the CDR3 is TGTGCCAGCATCCTACGGGAGACTAGCGGAAGCACAGATACGCAGTATTTT.

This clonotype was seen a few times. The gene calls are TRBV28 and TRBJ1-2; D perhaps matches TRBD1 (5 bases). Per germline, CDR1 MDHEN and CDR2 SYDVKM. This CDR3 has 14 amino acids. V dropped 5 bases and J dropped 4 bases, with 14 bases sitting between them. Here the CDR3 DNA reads TGTGCCAGCAGTCGGGGCAGCTCCAGCTATGGCTACACCTTC. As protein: CASSRGSSSYGYTF.

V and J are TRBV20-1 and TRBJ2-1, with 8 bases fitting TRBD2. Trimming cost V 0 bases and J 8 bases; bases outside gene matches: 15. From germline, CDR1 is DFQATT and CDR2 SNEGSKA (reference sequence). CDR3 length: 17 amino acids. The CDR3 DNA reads TGCAGTGCTAGAGAGGGTCGGGGGGGTCCCCGTTGGCATGAGCAGTTCTTC. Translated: CSAREGRGGPRWHEQFF.